The 5 T cell receptor beta chains presented below share a single source sample, sequenced in a study of identical twins. TCRdb reprocessed the 5' RACE reads with MiXCR, giving one entry per CDR3 protein. The data contain 400,000 to 650,000 distinct CDR3 sequences, about 20% of them singletons. This sample was shared with a second study, whose subject was T cells expressing NK-cell markers.

The specimen sequenced was CD4+ T cells sorted from blood. The receptors stem from a woman younger than 35 in good health.

This chain joins TRBV15 and TRBJ2-5, with a possible D match to TRBD2 (6 bases). Trimming took off 0 bases at V and 9 bases at J, with 20 bases between the two ends. Germline CDR1 and CDR2: LNHNV and YYDKDF (reference sequence). There are 16 residues in the CDR3. The CDR3 loop reads CATSRDLIGTGRAQYF. DNA of the CDR3: TGTGCCACCAGCAGAGACTTGATCGGGACTGGACGGGCCCAGTACTTC.

This clonotype was found a few times. The CDR3 DNA is TGTGCCAGCAGTTACGAGTGGGGTCAAGGCGTCTGGGGGCAAGAGACCCAGTACTTC. Translation: CASSYEWGQGVWGQETQYF. The chain links TRBV6-5 to TRBJ2-5; D may correspond to TRBD1 or TRBD2 (5 bases each). Germline V gene sequence: CDR1 MNHEY, CDR2 SVGAGI. The CDR3 loop spans 19 amino acids. The V end was cut by 2 bases, the J end by 2 bases, with 24 bases between.

V is TRBV24-1 and J is TRBJ2-1, with D perhaps matching TRBD1 (6 bases). Trimming stripped 1 base from V and 1 base from J, with 10 bases between. The V gene's germline CDR1 is KGHDR and CDR2 SFDVKD. The CDR3 has 16 residues. CDR3 nucleotide sequence: TGTGCCACCAGTGATTTACAGGGCAATTCCTACAATGAGCAGTTCTTC. This translates into CATSDLQGNSYNEQFF.

This rearrangement joins TRBV12-3 or TRBV12-4 to TRBJ1-2; TRBD1 might be the D (6 bases). The CDR3 spans 16 residues. Trimming removed 3 bases from V and 6 bases from J, with 20 bases in between. The chain's CDR3 is CASSFYRDGLRDGYTF. In DNA, the CDR3 is TGTGCCAGCAGTTTTTACAGGGACGGGTTGAGGGATGGCTACACCTTC.

The chain carries TRBV9 and TRBJ2-3; D might be TRBD2 (5 bases). Per the germline V gene, CDR1 is SGDLS and CDR2 is YYNGEE. V gave up 2 bases and J gave up 4 bases, with 11 bases separating them. The CDR3 covers 14 residues. CDR3 in DNA: TGTGCCAGCAGCGTCCCTGGACTGTCAGATACGCAGTATTTT. Encoded protein: CASSVPGLSDTQYF.